Given below is one T cell receptor beta chain in context. Its binding antigen is unknown. The sample holds no much larger clone one base away, and base qualities are not on file. The data originate from a study of T cell responses to AZD1222 COVID-19 vaccine (dated by TCRdb to the early 2020s). About the full investigation: A total of over 230 trial participants underwent TCR sequencing, of whom 200 to 220 received two doses of AZD1222 and about 25 received two doses of the MenACWY control vaccine. Trial participants were enrolled by age into 18-55, 56-69 and 70-plus year subgroups, with roughly 160, 29 and 62 TCR-sequenced participants respectively. Findings and caveats that apply to the study as a whole: Conclusions about previously exposed vaccinees are limited because only 6 or 7 AZD1222 recipients were SARS-CoV-2 seropositive at baseline. The 56-69-year group was small, and its depth increase did not reach significance, likely because of low power. Participants were mostly white British and included more females than males, and it was suggested by the authors that clonal diversity may have been underestimated. Because no day 14 peak-response samples were available, the repertoires could be characterized only after the peak T cell response. A significant rise in spike-specific TCR breadth and depth was observed after two AZD1222 doses relative to day 0 and relative to MenACWY recipients. Epitopes outside the regions mutated in the B.1.351 and B.1.1.7 variants were reportedly recognized by nearly half of the unique spike-specific TCRs. The whole spike protein was spanned by vaccine-associated CD4 TCRs, and dominant responses were seen in regions 160-218 and 743-854.

V loses 6 bases, J loses 0 bases, and the germline ends lie 12 bases apart. There are 15 amino acids in the CDR3, from cysteine to phenylalanine inclusive. Only CDR3 DNA is held: 45 bases, read in frame from base 1. In the germline V gene, CDR1 corresponds to MNHEY and CDR2 to SVGAGI. What this sample's time point label stands for: about 28 days (+/-7) after the second vaccine dose. AZD1222 recipients whose second dose came at about 4 weeks and those whose second dose came at about 12 weeks were combined into one group, since spike-specific TCR depth and breadth did not differ between the two schedules. The vaccinee samples were drawn from two UK trials, COV001 and COV002, one of which was a single-blind randomized controlled phase 2/3 trial testing AZD1222 (ChAdOx1 nCoV-19) in healthy adults. Trial participant PBMC samples were collected at day 0 and day 28 after the second dose for TCRbeta chain sequencing.

The CDR3 regions of human TCRbeta chains were subjected to immunosequencing. The paper's processing steps were these. TCRs in the repertoires were compared against a reference library of SARS-CoV-2-specific TCRs that had been generated with the MIRA antigen-specificity platform. Breadth meant the fraction of unique TCRs that were SARS-CoV-2-associated, whereas depth meant the fraction of total T cells that were SARS-CoV-2-associated. Using the MIRA data, every spike-specific TCR was mapped to the spike region that the TCR reacted to and assigned to either a CD4 or a CD8 class. Log10-transformed breadth and depth values were compared by one-way ANOVA with Sidak's multiple comparisons tests. TCRdb took this table from immuneACCESS and kept in-frame rearrangements with V and J called. Such tables lack part of the clones; where checked against another copy, unresolved V genes explain under half of the gap, and the rest is unexplained. That table supplies the V and J calls and clone size; D and trimming were determined from the DNA. In all, the sample holds around 81,000 clones, and 75% to 95% of those were seen once. Around 8% of the sample goes to the ten largest clones.

The clonotype originates from an adult who received the AZD1222 COVID-19 vaccine. The sequence joins TRBV6-5 to TRBJ1-3; TRBD1 is a possible D gene, resting on 6 matching bases. The source was peripheral blood, collected 28 days after the second AZD1222 dose. The nucleotide sequence reads as follows: TGTGCCAGCAGACAGGGTTTAATCTCTGGAAACACCATATATTTT. Translation gives CASRQGLISGNTIYF.